This T cell receptor beta chain was obtained from a study of graft-versus-host responses after intestinal transplantation. Study-level findings and limits: Early HvG declines after transplant were associated with peak circulating GvH clone levels. High graft-versus-host to host-versus-graft T cell clonal ratios marked allografts of patients with graft-donor macrochimerism.

Clones were read by immunoSEQ multiplex PCR, and TCRdb kept only the in-frame ones, dropping some. The data contain some 90,000 clones, approximately 90% of them singletons. Trimming stripped 2 bases from V and 0 bases from J, with 4 bases between. The CDR3 runs to 14 residues. The germline CDR1 and CDR2 sequences are MNHEY and SVGAGI. Details on this clone: Its antigen is currently unknown.

The sequence derives from a human donor who received an intestinal transplant. Sequencing used unstimulated CD8+ T cells sorted from spleen or lymph node cells, obtained before intestinal transplant. The genes are TRBV6-5 and TRBJ1-4; D is undetermined. The CDR3 bases are TGTGCCAGCAGTTACGGTACAACTAATGAAAAACTGTTTTTT. Translation: CASSYGTTNEKLFF.